This TCR beta chain was sequenced for a study of blood T cell repertoires in COVID-19. In the study overall: The analysed material was cDNA or gDNA that came from T cells, B-cell-depleted T cells, or PBMCs.

This clone was seen a few times. Cohort placement rested on clinical history that participants reported themselves. The ends were cut back, 2 bases at V and 0 bases at J, with 12 bases in the middle. Germline V gene data show CDR1 as SGHRS and CDR2 as YFSETQ. The CDR3 consists of 16 residues. Sequencing was performed with immunoSEQ multiplex PCR; in TCRdb, only in-frame clones are kept and a portion is missing. The table records 200,000 to 250,000 clones, roughly 84% of them present only once. Sequencing was carried out using PBMCs or T cells enriched from blood (not recorded which). The sequence was collected from a woman aged 40 to 50 who had recovered from COVID-19. The V gene is TRBV5-1, the J gene TRBJ2-1, with D tentatively TRBD2 (5 bases). CDR3 bases: TGCGCCAGCAGCTTAGGACTTTACAGCTCCTACAATGAGCAGTTCTTC. This translates into CASSLGLYSSYNEQFF.